Shown below are 25 T cell receptor beta chains from a single sample sequenced in a study of blood T cell repertoires in COVID-19. Sequencing was performed with immunoSEQ multiplex PCR; in TCRdb, only in-frame clones are kept and a portion is missing. In the table there are fewer than 350,000 clones, roughly nine tenths of which are singletons. Sequencing was carried out using peripheral blood. The receptors shown here come from a woman aged 25 to 45 with COVID-19, enrolled during active disease.

The chain employs TRBV7-2 and TRBJ1-1; weak D call: TRBD1 (6 bases). The V end lost 1 base, the J end lost 0 bases, and 12 bases lay between the germline ends. This CDR3 has 16 residues. Germline CDR1 reads SGHTA; CDR2 reads FQGNSA. The CDR3: CASSLVAGAMNTEAFF. Here the CDR3 DNA reads TGTGCCAGCAGCTTAGTCGCGGGGGCCATGAACACTGAAGCTTTCTTT.

The V gene is TRBV9, the J gene TRBJ2-3, with a weak D call TRBD1 (7 bases). From germline, CDR1 is SGDLS and CDR2 YYNGEE. This CDR3 spans 18 amino acids. Trimming removed 3 bases at V and 5 bases at J, with 25 bases between. CDR3 in amino acids: CASSEEDGRRGPGDTQYF. CDR3 DNA sequence: TGTGCCAGCAGCGAGGAGGATGGGAGGAGGGGGCCGGGAGATACGCAGTATTTT.

The chain uses TRBV7-8 and TRBJ2-5; 14 bases agree with TRBD2. J lost 2 bases, V lost 5 bases, and 4 bases had no gene match. The length of the CDR3 is 16 residues. Germline CDR1 SGHVS, CDR2 FQNEAQ. The CDR3: CASSRGLAGEQETQYF. The DNA of the CDR3 is TGTGCCAGCAGCCGGGGACTAGCGGGGGAACAAGAGACCCAGTACTTC.

The chain has TRBV9 and TRBJ2-3; D ambiguous. Germline values: CDR1 SGDLS, CDR2 YYNGEE. Trimming left V 6 bases short and J 3 bases short, with 17 bases between. The CDR3 is 15 amino acids. The CDR3: CASTPTVITTDTQYF. CDR3 DNA sequence: TGTGCCAGCACCCCCACAGTGATCACTACAGATACGCAGTATTTT. Based on the CDR3 plus reference TRBV9 and TRBJ2-3, the full variable domain is DSGVTQTPKHLITATGQRVTLRCSPRSGDLSVYWYQQSLDQGLQFLIQYYNGEERAKGNILERFSAQQFPDLHSELNLSSLELGDSALYFCASTPTVITTDTQYFGPGTRLTVL.

This chain uses TRBV19 with TRBJ2-5; a possible D gene is TRBD1 (7 bases). The germline CDR1 and CDR2 sequences are LNHDA and SQIVND (reference sequence). This CDR3 spans 16 amino acids. Deletions cut 3 bases from V and 3 bases from J, with 17 bases between. CDR3 protein: CASSMRRRGLKETQYF. CDR3 coding DNA: TGTGCCAGTAGTATGAGGAGGAGGGGGCTTAAAGAGACCCAGTACTTC.

This chain joins TRBV4-1 and TRBJ1-1; 10 bases fit TRBD1. The CDR3 covers 16 residues. The ends lost 5 bases at V and 0 bases at J; junction bases unmatched: 6. Looked up from germline, CDR1 is MGHRA and CDR2 is YSYEKL. Here the CDR3 DNA reads TGCGCCAGCAGCTCCCGACAGGGGGCTCTGAACACTGAAGCTTTCTTT. It codes for CASSSRQGALNTEAFF.

The rearrangement joins TRBV4-1 to TRBJ2-3, with 8 bases matching TRBD2. The length of the CDR3 is 17 residues. With V trimmed by 6 bases and J by 3 bases, 14 bases remained unmatched. CDR1 is MGHRA, CDR2 YSYEKL, per germline. In DNA, the CDR3 is TGCGCCAGCAGTTCTGAGGGAGTAGCGGGGTGGACAGATACGCAGTATTTT. Protein: CASSSEGVAGWTDTQYF.

The V and J genes are TRBV7-9 and TRBJ1-2; possible D gene TRBD1, 5 bases. The CDR3 contains 12 residues. The V gene's germline CDR1 is SEHNR and CDR2 FQNEAQ (reference sequence). The CDR3 loop is CAKGSYKDGYTF. CDR3 sequence (DNA): TGTGCAAAGGGGTCTTATAAGGATGGCTACACCTTC.

The CDR3 sequence: CASSLIGTSGTGELFF. CDR3 bases: TGTGCCAGCAGCTTAATCGGGACTAGCGGCACCGGGGAGCTGTTTTTT. V gene TRBV11-2 combines with J gene TRBJ2-2; 11 bases are a match to TRBD2. Germline assignment: CDR1 SGHAT and CDR2 FQNNGV. The ends lost 2 bases at V and 4 bases at J; junction bases unmatched: 3. This CDR3 comprises 16 residues.

The rearrangement joins TRBV5-1 to TRBJ2-7, with D perhaps TRBD1 (5 bases). The V end was cut by 2 bases, the J end by 4 bases, with 13 bases between. Germline V lookup: CDR1 SGHRS, CDR2 YFSETQ. There are 14 residues in the CDR3. This CDR3 reads CASSFVGPTYEQYF. For the CDR3, the DNA is TGCGCCAGCAGCTTTGTGGGGCCGACTTACGAGCAGTACTTC.

V gene TRBV13 combines with J gene TRBJ2-1, with TRBD2 identical over 11 bases. This CDR3 spans 14 amino acids. Germline values: CDR1 PRHDT, CDR2 FYEKMQ (reference sequence). With V trimmed by 5 bases and J by 7 bases, 4 bases remained unmatched. The CDR3 sequence: CASSIRLAGNEQFF. CDR3 in DNA: TGTGCCAGCAGCATAAGACTAGCGGGGAATGAGCAGTTCTTC.

The chain joins TRBV13 to TRBJ1-2, with D hard to call. Germline CDR1 is PRHDT and CDR2 is FYEKMQ (reference sequence). The CDR3 consists of 13 residues. The V gene lost 1 base and the J gene lost 2 bases, with 5 bases spanning the gap. This chain's CDR3 is CASSLARNYGYTF. The CDR3 bases are TGTGCCAGCAGCTTAGCCAGGAACTATGGCTACACCTTC.

The chain couples TRBV4-2 to TRBJ2-7; D not resolved. The germline V gene has CDR1 LGHNA and CDR2 YNFKEQ. This CDR3 has 13 residues. Trimming took off 4 bases at V and 2 bases at J, with 9 bases between the two ends. As DNA, the CDR3 is TGTGCCAGCAGCCCTACTACCGCCTACGAGCAGTACTTC. Translation gives CASSPTTAYEQYF.

V and J are TRBV5-8 and TRBJ2-3; D may be TRBD1 (6 bases). CDR3 size: 13 residues. From germline, CDR1 is SGHTS and CDR2 YDEGEE. The V gene lost 3 bases and the J gene lost 10 bases, with 15 bases spanning the gap. For the CDR3, the DNA is TGTGCCAGCAGCTCAGGAACAGGGACCTCGCAGTATTTT. This encodes CASSSGTGTSQYF.

The chain joins TRBV24-1 to TRBJ2-7; D gene unclear. CDR3 length: 12 amino acids. Per germline, CDR1 KGHDR and CDR2 SFDVKD. The V and J ends lost 3 bases and 4 bases respectively, with 6 bases between them. DNA of the CDR3: TGTGCCACCAGTGATACCGGTTACGAGCAGTACTTC. Translation: CATSDTGYEQYF.

The chain is built from TRBV14 and TRBJ2-3, with unresolved D. V lost 1 base and J lost 2, with 13 bases in between. The CDR3 spans 16 residues. Germline V gene data show CDR1 as SGHDN and CDR2 as FVKESK. CDR3 bases: TGTGCCAGCAGCCAAGTCACAGCCATCTACACAGATACGCAGTATTTT. Its protein product is CASSQVTAIYTDTQYF.

This sequence joins TRBV19 and TRBJ2-7; the D gene is possibly TRBD2 (7 bases). The CDR3 is made up of 13 amino acids. Germline loops: CDR1 LNHDA, CDR2 SQIVND (reference sequence). V lost 3 bases and J lost 6, with 12 bases in between. The CDR3 coding sequence is TGTGCCAGTAGTATGGGGGGGGCTGGCGAGCAGTACTTC. It is translated as CASSMGGAGEQYF.

The gene calls are TRBV27 and TRBJ1-1; 11 nucleotides align to TRBD1. Germline V gives CDR1 MNHEY, CDR2 SMNVEV (reference sequence). Trimming at V came to 2 bases and at J to 3 bases, leaving 2 bases not matched to a gene. This CDR3 contains 15 residues. The CDR3 DNA sequence: TGTGCCAGCAGTTTAGGGACAGGGGGTTACACTGAAGCTTTCTTT. Its translation: CASSLGTGGYTEAFF.

The chain recombines TRBV5-4 with TRBJ1-1; D is unresolved. Trimming took 4 bases from V and 3 from J, leaving 16 bases between them. The CDR3 is 15 amino acids. Germline assignment: CDR1 SGHNT and CDR2 YYREEE (reference sequence). Here the CDR3 DNA reads TGTGCCAGCAGCACCGGAAGGGAGCCGGACACTGAAGCTTTCTTT. Its translation is CASSTGREPDTEAFF.

V and J are TRBV18 and TRBJ2-5; D is undetermined. V lost 3 bases to trimming and J lost 1 base, with 9 bases between them. Per the germline V gene, CDR1 is KGHSH and CDR2 is LQKENI. The CDR3 sequence is 14 residues long. CDR3 sequence reads: CASSPAGRQETQYF. For the CDR3, the DNA is TGTGCCAGCTCACCCGCAGGCCGCCAAGAGACCCAGTACTTC.

The chain is built from TRBV10-3 and TRBJ2-7, with 7 bases fitting TRBD1. Trimming at V came to 5 bases and at J to 0 bases, leaving 7 bases not matched to a gene. The CDR3 consists of 15 residues. The germline gives CDR1 ENHRY, CDR2 SYGVKD. CDR3 bases: TGTGCCATCAGTCACTCCGGGACAGACTCCTACGAGCAGTACTTC. Translated: CAISHSGTDSYEQYF.

The chain carries TRBV27 and TRBJ1-1; 11 nucleotides match TRBD1. The CDR3 loop spans 14 amino acids. The ends lost 6 bases at V and 7 bases at J; junction bases unmatched: 7. From germline, CDR1 is MNHEY and CDR2 SMNVEV (reference sequence). The CDR3 protein is CASSWGQGDVEAFF. Here the CDR3 DNA reads TGTGCCAGCAGCTGGGGACAGGGGGATGTTGAAGCTTTCTTT.

This clone has just a few counts. The chain employs TRBV19 and TRBJ1-1; 7 nucleotides align to TRBD1. V was clipped by 9 bases and J by 4 bases; unmatched bases: 8. Germline CDR1 LNHDA, CDR2 SQIVND (reference sequence). The CDR3 covers 13 residues. The CDR3 spells CASRGGRVTEAFF. CDR3 nucleotides: TGTGCCAGCCGAGGGGGCAGGGTCACTGAAGCTTTCTTT.

The rearrangement joins TRBV18 to TRBJ2-7; tentative D call: TRBD1 (5 bases). Deletions cut 8 bases from V and 5 bases from J, with 22 bases between. The CDR3 consists of 15 residues. Germline values: CDR1 KGHSH, CDR2 LQKENI. CDR3 sequence: CASLTRSGQGDEQYF. The CDR3 bases are TGTGCCAGCCTCACGCGATCGGGCCAGGGTGACGAGCAGTACTTC.

V gene TRBV5-4 combines with J gene TRBJ2-3, with 11 bases that match TRBD2. The CDR3 spans 15 residues. Germline V gene sequence: CDR1 SGHNT, CDR2 YYREEE (reference sequence). Losses at the gene ends were 5 bases for V and 1 base for J; bases not matched to a gene: 3. The CDR3 coding sequence is TGTGCCAGCAGAGAGGGACTAGCGGGCACAGATACGCAGTATTTT. Translating gives CASREGLAGTDTQYF.